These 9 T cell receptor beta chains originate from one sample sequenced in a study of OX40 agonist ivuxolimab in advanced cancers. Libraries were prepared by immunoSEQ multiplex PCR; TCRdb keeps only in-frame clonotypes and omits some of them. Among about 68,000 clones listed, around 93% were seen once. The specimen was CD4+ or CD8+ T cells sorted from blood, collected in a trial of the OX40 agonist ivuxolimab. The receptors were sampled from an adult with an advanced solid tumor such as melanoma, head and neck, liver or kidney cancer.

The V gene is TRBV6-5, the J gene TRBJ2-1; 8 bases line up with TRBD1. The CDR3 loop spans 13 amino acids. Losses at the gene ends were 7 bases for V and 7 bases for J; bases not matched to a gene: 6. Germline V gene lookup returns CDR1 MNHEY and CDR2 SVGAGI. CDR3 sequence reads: CASIQDRENEQFF. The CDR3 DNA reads TGTGCCAGCATCCAGGACAGGGAGAATGAGCAGTTCTTC.

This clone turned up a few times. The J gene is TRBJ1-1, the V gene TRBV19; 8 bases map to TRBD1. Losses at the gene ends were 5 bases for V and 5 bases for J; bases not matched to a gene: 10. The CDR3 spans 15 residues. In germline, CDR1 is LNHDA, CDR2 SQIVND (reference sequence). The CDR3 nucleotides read TGTGCCAGTAGTGTCGCTACAGGGGGTAGTACTGAAGCTTTCTTT. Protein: CASSVATGGSTEAFF.

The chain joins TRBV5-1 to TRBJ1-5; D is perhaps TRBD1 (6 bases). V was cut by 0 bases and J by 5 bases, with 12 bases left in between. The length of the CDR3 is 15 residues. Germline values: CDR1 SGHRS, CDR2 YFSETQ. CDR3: CASSLGGQPDQPQHF. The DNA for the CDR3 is TGCGCCAGCAGCTTGGGGGGGCAGCCCGATCAGCCCCAGCATTTT.

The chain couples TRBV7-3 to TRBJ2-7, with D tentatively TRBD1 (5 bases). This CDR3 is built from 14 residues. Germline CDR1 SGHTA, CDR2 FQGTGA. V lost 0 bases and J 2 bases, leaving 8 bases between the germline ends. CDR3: CASSLTQDPYEQYF. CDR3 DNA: TGTGCCAGCAGCTTAACACAGGACCCCTACGAGCAGTACTTC.

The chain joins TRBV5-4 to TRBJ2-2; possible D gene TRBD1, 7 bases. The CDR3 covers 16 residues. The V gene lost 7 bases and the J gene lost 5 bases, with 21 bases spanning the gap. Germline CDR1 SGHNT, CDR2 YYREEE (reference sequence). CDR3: CASRTGWQGGTGELFF. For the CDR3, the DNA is TGTGCCAGCCGAACCGGCTGGCAGGGGGGAACCGGGGAGCTGTTTTTT.

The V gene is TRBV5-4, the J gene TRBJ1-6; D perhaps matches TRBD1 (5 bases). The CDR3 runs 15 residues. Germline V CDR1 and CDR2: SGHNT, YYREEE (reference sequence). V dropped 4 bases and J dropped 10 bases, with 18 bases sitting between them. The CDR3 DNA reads TGTGCCAGCAGCCCGGGGCAGGGTACACAGTCACCCCTCCACTTT. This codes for CASSPGQGTQSPLHF.

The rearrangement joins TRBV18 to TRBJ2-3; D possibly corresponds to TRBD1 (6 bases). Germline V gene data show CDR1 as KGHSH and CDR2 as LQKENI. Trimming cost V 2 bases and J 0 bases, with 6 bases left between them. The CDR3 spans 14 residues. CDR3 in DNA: TGTGCCAGCTCACCAGACAGGAGCACAGATACGCAGTATTTT. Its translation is CASSPDRSTDTQYF.

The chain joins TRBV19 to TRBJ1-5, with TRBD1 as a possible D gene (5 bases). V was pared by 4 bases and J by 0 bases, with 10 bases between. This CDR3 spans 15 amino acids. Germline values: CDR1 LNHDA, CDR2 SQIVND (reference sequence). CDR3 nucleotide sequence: TGTGCCAGTAGTAGGGGACCTTATAGCAATCAGCCCCAGCATTTT. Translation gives CASSRGPYSNQPQHF.

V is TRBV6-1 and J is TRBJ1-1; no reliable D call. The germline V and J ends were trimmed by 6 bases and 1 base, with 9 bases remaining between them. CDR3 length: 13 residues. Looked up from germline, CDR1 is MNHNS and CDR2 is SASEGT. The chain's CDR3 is CASRYRSNTEAFF. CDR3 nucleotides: TGTGCCAGCAGGTACCGCTCGAACACTGAAGCTTTCTTT.